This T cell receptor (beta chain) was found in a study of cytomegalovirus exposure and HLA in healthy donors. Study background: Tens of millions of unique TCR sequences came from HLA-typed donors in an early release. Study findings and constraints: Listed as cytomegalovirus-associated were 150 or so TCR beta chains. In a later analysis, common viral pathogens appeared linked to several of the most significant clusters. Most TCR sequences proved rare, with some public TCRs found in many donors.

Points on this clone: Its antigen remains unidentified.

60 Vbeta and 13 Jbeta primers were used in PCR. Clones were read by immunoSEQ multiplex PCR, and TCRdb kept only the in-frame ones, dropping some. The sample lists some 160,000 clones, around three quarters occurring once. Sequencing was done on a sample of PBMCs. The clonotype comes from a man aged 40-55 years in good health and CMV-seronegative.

The CDR3 DNA is TGTGCCAGCAGCGTTGGCAGGGCGGCTAATGAAAAACTGTTTTTT. This gives the protein CASSVGRAANEKLFF. The chain is built from TRBV9 and TRBJ1-4; TRBD1 is a possible D gene (5 bases). Trimming stripped 2 bases from V and 3 bases from J, with 11 bases between. The length of the CDR3 is 15 residues. Germline V gene data show CDR1 as SGDLS and CDR2 as YYNGEE. Variable domain in full (rest from reference TRBV9 and TRBJ1-4): DSGVTQTPKHLITATGQRVTLRCSPRSGDLSVYWYQQSLDQGLQFLIQYYNGEERAKGNILERFSAQQFPDLHSELNLSSLELGDSALYFCASSVGRAANEKLFFGSGTQLSVL.